The 13 T cell receptor beta chains below come from one sample, sequenced in a study of T-cell memory formation after mild COVID-19. TCRdb independently ran MiXCR on the 5' RACE reads; one entry per CDR3 protein. Of about 130,000 distinct CDR3 sequences listed, 20% to 25% are singletons. Sequenced: PBMCs or a T cell subset sorted from them (not recorded which). The receptors come from an adult woman who had mild COVID-19 (a few samples of this study predate the infection). Cell type and time point are not known.

This clonotype has a handful of counts. CDR3 amino acids: CSARPLMGADYEQYF. DNA of the CDR3: TGCAGTGCTAGACCCCTTATGGGGGCTGACTACGAGCAGTACTTC. V and J are TRBV20-1 and TRBJ2-7; TRBD1 is a possible D gene (6 bases). The CDR3 has 15 amino acids. Germline CDR1 DFQATT, CDR2 SNEGSKA (reference sequence). The ends were cut back, 2 bases at V and 3 bases at J, with 17 bases in the middle.

The rearrangement joins TRBV14 to TRBJ2-7; D possibly uses TRBD1 or TRBD2 (5 bases each). This CDR3 is built from 14 residues. Germline V gene sequence: CDR1 SGHDN, CDR2 FVKESK. V dropped 5 bases and J dropped 2 bases, with 13 bases sitting between them. Here the CDR3 reads CASSVSGPPYEQYF. CDR3 DNA sequence: TGTGCCAGCAGCGTATCGGGACCACCCTACGAGCAGTACTTC.

This clonotype occurred a few times. The chain has TRBV29-1 and TRBJ2-2; tentative D call: TRBD1 (6 bases). V was clipped by 4 bases and J by 2 bases, with 14 bases between them. The CDR3 is 15 amino acids. From germline, CDR1 is SQVTM and CDR2 ANQGSEA. As DNA, the CDR3 is TGCAGCGTTGCCCCCAGGGGTTCAAACACCGGGGAGCTGTTTTTT. This translates into CSVAPRGSNTGELFF.

A few counts support this clonotype. The J gene is TRBJ1-4, the V gene TRBV4-2; perhaps TRBD1 as D (5 bases). This CDR3 is 15 amino acids long. The germline V gene encodes CDR1 LGHNA and CDR2 YNFKEQ. The V gene lost 0 bases and the J gene lost 7 bases, with 12 bases spanning the gap. The CDR3 DNA reads TGTGCCAGCAGCCAAGATCACTTGGGGGTTGAAAAACTGTTTTTT. This sequence encodes CASSQDHLGVEKLFF.

The chain is built from TRBV5-4 and TRBJ2-3; 9 bases line up with TRBD2. With 0 bases clipped from V and 0 bases from J, the junction kept 5 bases outside the gene matches. Germline lookup yields CDR1 SGHNT and CDR2 YYREEE (reference sequence). The CDR3 is made up of 17 amino acids. The CDR3 region has the DNA TGTGCCAGCAGCTTGGAAGAAGCGGGAGGTAGCACAGATACGCAGTATTTT. Protein product: CASSLEEAGGSTDTQYF. The full variable domain, in which reference TRBV5-4 and TRBJ2-3 provide the parts outside the CDR3, is ETGVTQSPTHLIKTRGQQVTLRCSSQSGHNTVSWYQQALGQGPQFIFQYYREEENGRGNFPPRFSGLQFPNYSSELNVNALELDDSALYLCASSLEEAGGSTDTQYFGPGTRLTVL.

V usage is TRBV4-3 and J usage is TRBJ2-1; 9 bases agree with TRBD2. J gave up 6 bases and V 3 bases, and 15 bases lay outside the gene matches. Germline V lookup: CDR1 LGHNA, CDR2 YSLEER. The CDR3 has 18 amino acids. Written as DNA, the CDR3 is TGCGCCAGCAGCCAGGCACCAAGAGGAGCGGGAGGTTTCAATGAGCAGTTCTTC. It is translated as CASSQAPRGAGGFNEQFF.

The V and J genes are TRBV18 and TRBJ2-3, with TRBD2 as a possible D gene (6 bases). Trimming removed 3 bases at V and 2 bases at J, with 9 bases between. Germline V lookup: CDR1 KGHSH, CDR2 LQKENI. CDR3 length equals 14 residues. CDR3 amino acids: CASSPTGATDTQYF. For the CDR3, the DNA is TGTGCCAGCTCACCGACGGGAGCCACAGATACGCAGTATTTT.

The V call is TRBV5-5, the J call TRBJ2-1; 9 nucleotides agree with TRBD2. CDR3 length: 16 residues. The germline V gene encodes CDR1 SGHKS and CDR2 YYEKEE (reference sequence). Trimming removed 7 bases from V and 5 bases from J; junction bases left unmatched: 13. DNA for the CDR3: TGTGCCAGCTGGCCCCTGGGGACTAGCCCTAACAATGAGCAGTTCTTC. The encoded protein is CASWPLGTSPNNEQFF.

This clonotype was counted once. The chain employs TRBV7-8 and TRBJ2-3; tentatively, D is TRBD2 (5 bases). Deletions cut 5 bases from V and 8 bases from J, with 14 bases between. CDR1 is SGHVS and CDR2 is FQNEAQ in the germline V gene. The CDR3 has 13 amino acids. The CDR3 reads CASSPGVHPTQYF. The DNA for the CDR3 is TGTGCCAGCAGCCCCGGGGTGCACCCTACGCAGTATTTT.

V gene TRBV25-1 combines with J gene TRBJ2-7; TRBD1 might be the D (6 bases). The CDR3 contains 14 residues. Germline assignment: CDR1 MGHDK and CDR2 SYGVNS. Trimming removed 10 bases from V and 5 bases from J, with 21 bases in between. The CDR3 DNA reads TGTGCCACCAGCCCCCGGGACAAGTCCCACGAGCAGTACTTC. Protein: CATSPRDKSHEQYF.

The chain couples TRBV12-3 or TRBV12-4 to TRBJ2-3; D gene uncertain. Deletions cut 6 bases from V and 3 bases from J, with 13 bases between. The CDR3 is 14 amino acids. In DNA form, the CDR3 reads TGTGCCAGCAGCTCGCCTCAGGAAACAGATACGCAGTATTTT. The encoded protein is CASSSPQETDTQYF.

The chain has TRBV5-6 and TRBJ2-1; 11 bases line up with TRBD2. Germline-derived CDR1 and CDR2 are SGHDT and YYEEEE. This CDR3 has 19 residues. Trimming took 3 bases from V and 4 from J; bases not matched to a gene: 15. CDR3: CASSSRRISGGAWYNEQFF. CDR3 DNA sequence: TGTGCCAGCAGCTCCCGCCGGATTAGCGGGGGGGCATGGTACAATGAGCAGTTCTTC.

The chain couples TRBV27 to TRBJ1-2, with D hard to call. From germline, CDR1 is MNHEY and CDR2 SMNVEV (reference sequence). The CDR3 runs to 13 residues. V dropped 2 bases and J dropped 0 bases, with 4 bases sitting between them. In DNA form, the CDR3 reads TGTGCCAGCAGTTTAGGGCCTAACTATGGCTACACCTTC. Protein: CASSLGPNYGYTF.